What follows are 15 T cell receptor beta chains derived from one specimen sequenced in a study of cytomegalovirus exposure and HLA in healthy donors. PCR amplification relied on 60 Vbeta primers (plus 13 Jbeta primers). Generated by immunoSEQ multiplex PCR, the TCRdb table keeps only in-frame clones and is missing some. This table holds approximately 140,000 clones. The sequenced sample was PBMCs. The source of these receptors is a woman aged 50 to 60 in good health and CMV-seronegative.

The rearrangement joins TRBV6-5 to TRBJ2-7, with D maybe TRBD2 (5 bases). The germline V and J ends were trimmed by 6 bases and 0 bases, with 15 bases remaining between them. Germline CDR1 MNHEY, CDR2 SVGAGI. This CDR3 has 15 amino acids. CDR3 region: CASSPGILRSYEQYF. As DNA, the CDR3 is TGTGCCAGCAGCCCGGGGATCTTGCGCTCCTACGAGCAGTACTTC.

The rearrangement links TRBV13 to TRBJ1-1; 7 bases agree with TRBD1. After removal of 6 bases from V and 4 bases from J, the junction contained 11 bases not matched to a gene. From germline, CDR1 is PRHDT and CDR2 FYEKMQ (reference sequence). The CDR3 is made up of 15 amino acids. CDR3 coding DNA: TGTGCCAGCAGGATTAGTCCAGGGGGAGGCACTGAAGCTTTCTTT. It specifies CASRISPGGGTEAFF.

J is TRBJ2-1 and V is TRBV5-1, with 7 bases matching TRBD1. The CDR3 consists of 15 residues. The V and J ends lost 0 bases and 6 bases, in that order; junction bases with no gene match: 6. The germline CDR1 and CDR2 sequences are SGHRS and YFSETQ. CDR3 sequence reads: CASSLGGGRFNEQFF. In DNA form, the CDR3 reads TGCGCCAGCAGCTTGGGAGGGGGCAGATTCAATGAGCAGTTCTTC.

The chain couples TRBV19 to TRBJ1-1; 8 nucleotides match TRBD1. J gave up 5 bases and V 6 bases, and 2 bases lay outside the gene matches. CDR3 length: 12 residues. From germline, CDR1 is LNHDA and CDR2 SQIVND (reference sequence). Here the CDR3 reads CASRRQGTEAFF. The CDR3 nucleotides read TGTGCCAGTAGGAGACAGGGGACTGAAGCTTTCTTT. Full variable domain (missing parts from reference TRBV19 and TRBJ1-1): DGGITQSPKYLFRKEGQNVTLSCEQNLNHDAMYWYRQDPGQGLRLIYYSQIVNDFQKGDIAEGYSVSREKKESFPLTVTSAQKNPTAFYLCASRRQGTEAFFGQGTRLTVV.

The chain joins TRBV9 to TRBJ2-1; the D is unclear. The CDR3 contains 15 residues. Germline CDR1 and CDR2: SGDLS and YYNGEE. Trimming pared 0 bases from V and 4 bases from J, leaving 11 bases between. The CDR3 DNA reads as TGTGCCAGCAGCGTAGGAGGCGGTCGTTACAATGAGCAGTTCTTC. Its protein product is CASSVGGGRYNEQFF.

The chain uses TRBV9 and TRBJ2-1; TRBD2 agrees at 8 bases. The V gene end was trimmed by 4 bases and the J gene end by 3 bases; junction bases not matched to a gene: 9. The V gene's germline CDR1 is SGDLS and CDR2 YYNGEE. The CDR3 covers 16 residues. In nucleotides, the CDR3 is TGTGCCAGCAGCCCGATCTCCGGGACTAGCTACAATGAGCAGTTCTTC. As protein: CASSPISGTSYNEQFF. The full variable domain, with the rest looked up from reference TRBV9 and TRBJ2-1, is DSGVTQTPKHLITATGQRVTLRCSPRSGDLSVYWYQQSLDQGLQFLIQYYNGEERAKGNILERFSAQQFPDLHSELNLSSLELGDSALYFCASSPISGTSYNEQFFGPGTRLTVL.

The chain joins TRBV7-9 to TRBJ2-7, with 7 bases aligning to TRBD2. The CDR3 extends over 15 amino acids. J gave up 0 bases and V 5 bases, and 7 bases lay outside the gene matches. The germline gives CDR1 SEHNR, CDR2 FQNEAQ (reference sequence). The CDR3 loop is CASSRDYRSSYEQYF. DNA for the CDR3: TGTGCCAGCAGCCGGGACTACCGGAGCTCCTACGAGCAGTACTTC.

This rearrangement joins TRBV6-5 to TRBJ1-1; TRBD1 agrees at 9 bases. V gave up 5 bases and J gave up 3 bases; unmatched junction bases: 4. The CDR3 is 14 amino acids. CDR1 MNHEY and CDR2 SVGAGI come from the germline V gene. DNA of the CDR3: TGTGCCAGCAGTCTCCGACAGGGGGACACTGAAGCTTTCTTT. Translating it yields CASSLRQGDTEAFF.

The chain combines TRBV5-1 with TRBJ1-5; 7 bases align to TRBD1. The CDR3 has 14 residues. The germline V gene encodes CDR1 SGHRS and CDR2 YFSETQ. The V and J ends lost 4 bases and 5 bases, in that order; junction bases with no gene match: 6. The CDR3 reads CASSQGQQDQPQHF. CDR3 nucleotide sequence: TGCGCCAGCAGCCAGGGACAGCAGGATCAGCCCCAGCATTTT.

The V and J genes are TRBV5-6 and TRBJ2-3, with D possibly TRBD2 on 6 matching bases. Germline loops: CDR1 SGHDT, CDR2 YYEEEE. CDR3 length equals 15 residues. V was shortened by 3 bases and J by 4 bases, with 15 bases between the two germline ends. CDR3 coding DNA: TGTGCCAGCAGCTGGGGACTCGTACAGCCAGATACGCAGTATTTT. This translates into CASSWGLVQPDTQYF.

The gene calls are TRBV9 and TRBJ1-1, with 8 bases matching TRBD1. The V gene's germline CDR1 is SGDLS and CDR2 YYNGEE. The CDR3 consists of 13 residues. Trimming took 2 bases from V and 6 from J; bases not matched to a gene: 3. CDR3 sequence (DNA): TGTGCCAGCAGCGTTGGACAGGGACCTGAAGCTTTCTTT. It translates to CASSVGQGPEAFF.

This chain connects TRBV6-1 to TRBJ2-5, with TRBD2 matching over 9 bases. V lost 0 bases to trimming and J lost 1 base; unmatched junction nucleotides: 3. Per germline, CDR1 MNHNS and CDR2 SASEGT. CDR3 length: 16 residues. The CDR3 bases are TGTGCCAGCAGTGAAGCTCCTAGCGGGGTCCAAGAGACCCAGTACTTC. Its translation is CASSEAPSGVQETQYF.

This rearrangement joins TRBV7-2 to TRBJ2-5; possible D gene TRBD2, 6 bases. This CDR3 region has 14 residues. The germline V and J ends were trimmed by 5 bases and 5 bases, with 15 bases remaining between them. CDR1 and CDR2 from the germline V gene are SGHTA and FQGNSA. The DNA of the CDR3 is TGTGCCAGCAGCCCTAACAACCGGGGGGAGACCCAGTACTTC. Encoded protein: CASSPNNRGETQYF.

The rearrangement joins TRBV27 to TRBJ2-7, with 8 nucleotides matching TRBD1. CDR1 and CDR2 from the germline V gene are MNHEY and SMNVEV (reference sequence). This CDR3 is built from 15 residues. V lost 3 bases and J lost 7; bases outside the gene matches: 11. The CDR3 here is CASSLAARGLGEQYF. CDR3 bases: TGTGCCAGCAGTTTGGCGGCCAGGGGGCTGGGGGAGCAGTACTTC.

The chain joins TRBV6-1 to TRBJ2-3, with a weak D call TRBD2 (5 bases). Germline loops: CDR1 MNHNS, CDR2 SASEGT. V lost 3 bases and J 5 bases, leaving 9 bases between the germline ends. The CDR3 is made up of 13 amino acids. CDR3 DNA sequence: TGTGCCAGCAGTGAGACCCGGGAAGATACGCAGTATTTT. Translating gives CASSETREDTQYF.